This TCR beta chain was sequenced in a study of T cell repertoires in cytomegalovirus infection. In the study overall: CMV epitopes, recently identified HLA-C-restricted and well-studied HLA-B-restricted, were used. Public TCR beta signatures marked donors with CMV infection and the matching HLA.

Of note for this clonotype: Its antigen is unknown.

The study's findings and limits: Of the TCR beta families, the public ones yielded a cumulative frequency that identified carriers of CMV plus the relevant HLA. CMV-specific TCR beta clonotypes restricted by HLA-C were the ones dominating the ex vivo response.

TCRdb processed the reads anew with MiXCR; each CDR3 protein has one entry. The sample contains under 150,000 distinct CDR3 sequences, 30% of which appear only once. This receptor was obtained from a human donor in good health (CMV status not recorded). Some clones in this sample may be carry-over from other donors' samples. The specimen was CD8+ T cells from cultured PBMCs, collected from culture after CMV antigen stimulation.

CDR3 residues: CASSSTITSNQPQHF. For the CDR3, the DNA is TGTGCCAGCAGCTCGACAATCACTAGCAATCAGCCCCAGCATTTT. The chain employs TRBV7-9 and TRBJ1-5; D gene unclear. Per germline, CDR1 SEHNR and CDR2 FQNEAQ (reference sequence). The CDR3 length is 15 residues. V was shortened by 4 bases and J by 0 bases, with 10 bases between the two germline ends.